A selection of T cell receptor beta chains follows, all from one sample in a study of cytomegalovirus exposure and HLA in healthy donors. Only in-frame clones appear in the TCRdb table, and some are missing; sequencing was by immunoSEQ multiplex PCR. The table includes some 120,000 clones, around 70% detected once. Sequencing input: PBMCs. Receptors originate from a middle-aged man in good health and CMV-seropositive. The CDR3 runs from the conserved cysteine through the conserved F or W. The D gene is left open where the match is weak.

j_call d_call v_call cdr3_aa
TRBJ1-2 TRBD1 TRBV28 CASSFRDRGNLLDGYTF
TRBJ2-1 TRBD1 TRBV27 CASSLGTGLNEQFF
TRBJ1-1 - TRBV2 CASSLESGANTEAFF
TRBJ2-2 - TRBV6-5 CASSRLVWGELFF
TRBJ2-1 - TRBV5-4 CASSFSSNEQFF
TRBJ1-6 TRBD1 TRBV5-5 CASRSGTGGARSPLHF
TRBJ2-1 TRBD2 TRBV7-8 CASSSFSGGTEQFF
TRBJ1-1 - TRBV25-1 CASSEPSGTEAFF
TRBJ1-5 - TRBV30 CAWNRGSNQPQHF
TRBJ1-2 - TRBV20-1 CSARPFSGYTF
TRBJ2-7 TRBD2 TRBV6-6 CASSYSAGGPAYEQYF
TRBJ2-1 - TRBV2 CASRGPGQTYNEQFF
TRBJ1-4 TRBD1 TRBV5-1 CASSTSGGLGEKLFF
TRBJ1-5 - TRBV5-1 CASSLYGDSNQPQHF
TRBJ2-4 - TRBV28 CASLRGGGIQYF
TRBJ1-3 TRBD1 TRBV15 CATSRDKGTAGNTIYF
TRBJ1-2 TRBD1 TRBV9 CASSPGGGGPFNYGYTF
TRBJ2-2 TRBD1 TRBV19 CASSIRQGSGELFF
TRBJ2-7 - TRBV21-1 CASTDRGARHEQYF
TRBJ2-7 - TRBV5-8 CASSLGVQYF
TRBJ2-7 - TRBV30 CAVGALGTSSSYEQYF
TRBJ1-2 TRBD1 TRBV9 CASSRDSGPYGYTF
TRBJ2-7 - TRBV12-2 CASRLECGQRGYEQYF
TRBJ1-5 - TRBV6-1 CASSELSTGNQPQHF
TRBJ1-6 - TRBV4-1 CASSLDRGNKLNSPLHF
TRBJ1-2 TRBD1 TRBV2 CASSGTGGDYGYTF
TRBJ2-1 - TRBV6-1 CASSEQPGLIIYNEQFF
TRBJ2-1 - TRBV27 CASSLATGAGIREQFF
TRBJ2-2 TRBD1 TRBV7-9 CASSFQGQGFGGELFF
TRBJ2-7 TRBD1 TRBV14 CASSQAHQGQGAYEQYF
TRBJ2-7 TRBD1 TRBV27 CASGDRAFEQYF
TRBJ2-1 - TRBV15 CATSRGGSLLSEQFF
TRBJ1-1 TRBD1 TRBV5-4 CASSPGGASSAFF
TRBJ2-1 - TRBV5-6 CASSTHPGDEQFF
TRBJ2-5 TRBD1 TRBV6-1 CASSPGRGETQYF
TRBJ2-2 TRBD2 TRBV4-3 CASSQESGRRTGELFF
TRBJ2-7 TRBD2 TRBV5-6 CASSTTRGGFYYEQYF
TRBJ1-1 - TRBV6-5 CASSPVPLNTEAFF
TRBJ2-7 TRBD1 TRBV7-2 CASSHRDSGPYEQYF
TRBJ2-2 - TRBV28 CASSPSRTGELFF
TRBJ1-5 - TRBV6-5 CASRSFNGAGQPQHF
TRBJ2-6 TRBD1 TRBV27 CASSLLQGRSSGANVLTF
TRBJ1-4 TRBD1 TRBV15 CATSFRQGVEKLFF
TRBJ1-1 TRBD1 TRBV7-2 CASSPQGADTEAFF
TRBJ1-5 - TRBV5-5 CASTTGSAGNQPQHF
TRBJ1-5 TRBD1 TRBV6-1 CASSEAQDRLFSPQHF
TRBJ1-3 TRBD1 TRBV6-5 CASRPQGGSGNTIYF
TRBJ2-3 TRBD2 TRBV11-2 CASSSRGDSRDTQYF
TRBJ1-1 TRBD1 TRBV19 CASSSGGRTEAFF
TRBJ1-6 TRBD1 TRBV7-9 CASSLPGQGNNSPLHF